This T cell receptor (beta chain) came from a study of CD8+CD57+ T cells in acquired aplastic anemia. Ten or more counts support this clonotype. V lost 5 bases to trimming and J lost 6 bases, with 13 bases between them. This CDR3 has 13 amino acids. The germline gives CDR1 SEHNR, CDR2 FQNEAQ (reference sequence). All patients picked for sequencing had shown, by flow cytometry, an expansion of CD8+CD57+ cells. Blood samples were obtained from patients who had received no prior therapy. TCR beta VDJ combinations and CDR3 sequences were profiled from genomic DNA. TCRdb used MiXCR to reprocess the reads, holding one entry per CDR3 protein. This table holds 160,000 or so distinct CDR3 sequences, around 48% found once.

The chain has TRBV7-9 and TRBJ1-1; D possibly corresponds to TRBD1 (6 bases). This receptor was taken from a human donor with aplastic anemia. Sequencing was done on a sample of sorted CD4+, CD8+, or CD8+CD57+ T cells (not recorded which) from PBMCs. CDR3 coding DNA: TGTGCCAGCAGCGTACTACAGGGAGCTGAAGCTTTCTTT. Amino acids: CASSVLQGAEAFF.